Shown below are 25 T cell receptor beta chains from a single sample sequenced in a study of T cell repertoires in ileal Crohn's disease. Using immunoSEQ multiplex PCR, the repertoire was profiled, and TCRdb retains in-frame clones only, with some absent. The table includes 30,000 or so clones, about 81% detected once. The material sequenced was ileal tissue. All receptors derive from an adult with Crohn's disease.

This rearrangement joins TRBV5-1 to TRBJ2-7; 10 bases are shared with TRBD1. CDR1 SGHRS and CDR2 YFSETQ come from the germline V gene. The CDR3 runs to 16 residues. V shed 2 bases and J 2 bases; nucleotides not matched to a gene: 7. The CDR3, as DNA: TGCGCCAGCAGCTTAAGCCCGGGACAGGGGACCTACGAGCAGTACTTC. This encodes CASSLSPGQGTYEQYF.

This clone occurred once. The chain couples TRBV7-2 to TRBJ1-2; weak D call: TRBD1 (6 bases). This CDR3 region has 13 residues. V was clipped by 4 bases and J by 7 bases, with 13 bases between them. Germline CDR1 and CDR2: SGHTA and FQGNSA. CDR3 sequence (DNA): TGTGCCAGCAGCTCGGGACAAATGGGTGGCTACACCTTC. Encoded protein: CASSSGQMGGYTF.

The chain recombines TRBV7-9 with TRBJ1-5; no clear D gene. CDR3 length: 13 amino acids. Germline V CDR1 and CDR2: SEHNR, FQNEAQ (reference sequence). V was pared by 1 base and J by 9 bases, with 10 bases between. The DNA for the CDR3 is TGTGCCAGCAGCTTAGGAGCGGTCGGGCCCCAGCATTTT. It translates to CASSLGAVGPQHF.

This clone has only one observation. V usage is TRBV27 and J usage is TRBJ1-6, with 9 nucleotides matching TRBD1. V was pared by 4 bases and J by 7 bases, with 2 bases of the junction left unmatched. CDR3 size: 14 residues. CDR1 and CDR2 (germline): MNHEY, SMNVEV (reference sequence). In nucleotides, the CDR3 is TGTGCCAGCAGTTCGGGACAGGGCAATTCACCCCTCCACTTT. Amino acids: CASSSGQGNSPLHF.

V and J are TRBV18 and TRBJ2-7; weak D call: TRBD1 (7 bases). Germline V gives CDR1 KGHSH, CDR2 LQKENI. The CDR3 contains 15 residues. Trimming pared 6 bases from V and 1 base from J, leaving 16 bases between. The DNA for the CDR3 is TGTGCCAGCTCGTTTGGGCAGGGGGGTTCCTACGAGCAGTACTTC. This encodes CASSFGQGGSYEQYF.

The CDR3 reads CASSGEGGTGYTF. The CDR3 DNA is TGTGCCAGCAGTGGGGAAGGCGGGACTGGCTACACCTTC. The chain couples TRBV2 to TRBJ1-2, with D perhaps TRBD1 (5 bases). Trimming shortened V by 4 bases and J by 7 bases, and 13 bases separated the two germline ends. CDR3 length: 13 amino acids. CDR1 and CDR2 (germline): SNHLY, FYNNEI.

As to this clone: This sample includes further DNA sequences coding for the same CDR3. CDR3 protein: CASSFTGAGEQYF. CDR3 DNA sequence: TGTGCCAGCAGTTTCACAGGGGCCGGCGAGCAGTACTTC. The chain carries TRBV6-6 and TRBJ2-7; 7 positions agree with TRBD1. Germline CDR1 reads MNHNY; CDR2 reads SVGAGI (reference sequence). Trimming took 4 bases from V and 6 from J; bases not matched to a gene: 6. This CDR3 has 13 amino acids.

Only one count was recorded for this clone. The J gene is TRBJ2-3, the V gene TRBV5-1; D not certain. CDR3 length: 14 residues. V lost 0 bases to trimming and J lost 5 bases, with 10 bases between them. The germline CDR1 and CDR2 sequences are SGHRS and YFSETQ. The CDR3 spells CASSLAVARDTQYF. CDR3 nucleotides: TGCGCCAGCAGCTTGGCCGTAGCAAGAGATACGCAGTATTTT.

The chain links TRBV7-3 to TRBJ2-3; no clear D gene. V gave up 5 bases and J gave up 2 bases, with 11 bases separating them. Looked up from germline, CDR1 is SGHTA and CDR2 is FQGTGA. This CDR3 is built from 14 residues. DNA of the CDR3: TGTGCCAGCAGCCTGACTGGTTCCACAGATACGCAGTATTTT. Translation: CASSLTGSTDTQYF.

This sequence joins TRBV6-5 and TRBJ2-2; D possibly corresponds to TRBD2 (5 bases). The CDR3 is 14 residues long. CDR1 and CDR2 from the germline V gene are MNHEY and SVGAGI. V lost 9 bases to trimming and J lost 1 base, with 12 bases between them. In nucleotides, the CDR3 is TGTGCCAGTTGGGAGACATTGAACACCGGGGAGCTGTTTTTT. Protein sequence: CASWETLNTGELFF.

The V call is TRBV5-4, the J call TRBJ2-7; D might be TRBD1 (5 bases). V lost 0 bases, J lost 0 bases, and 7 bases lay in between. CDR3 length equals 14 residues. In germline, CDR1 is SGHNT, CDR2 YYREEE (reference sequence). In DNA form, the CDR3 reads TGTGCCAGCAGCTTGGGGGGCCTCTCCTACGAGCAGTACTTC. It is translated as CASSLGGLSYEQYF.

This chain connects TRBV7-9 to TRBJ1-2; D remains unclear. Trimming removed 1 base from V and 5 bases from J, with 14 bases in between. Germline V lookup: CDR1 SEHNR, CDR2 FQNEAQ (reference sequence). The CDR3 spans 15 residues. CDR3 DNA sequence: TGTGCCAGCAGCTTAGAGTCCCCCCTGAGGTATGGCTACACCTTC. This gives the protein CASSLESPLRYGYTF.

The chain joins TRBV4-3 to TRBJ2-7, with unresolved D. V was clipped by 5 bases and J by 4 bases, with 9 bases between them. Looked up from germline, CDR1 is LGHNA and CDR2 is YSLEER. The CDR3 spans 12 residues. In nucleotides, the CDR3 is TGCGCCAGCAGCTCACGAGGTTACGAGCAGTACTTC. Encoded protein: CASSSRGYEQYF.

The CDR3 reads CASSHRLVSSYEQYF. CDR3 in DNA: TGTGCCAGCAGTCATCGACTAGTTAGCTCCTACGAGCAGTACTTC. The chain joins TRBV6-5 to TRBJ2-7; possible D gene TRBD2, 6 bases. The germline V and J ends were trimmed by 5 bases and 0 bases, with 14 bases remaining between them. The CDR3 is 15 residues long. The V gene's germline CDR1 is MNHEY and CDR2 SVGAGI.

This clone ranks as medium-sized. CDR3 sequence reads: CASRTGQGLNTEAFF. The CDR3 coding sequence is TGTGCCAGCAGGACCGGACAGGGGCTGAACACTGAAGCTTTCTTT. This chain joins TRBV2 and TRBJ1-1; 9 nucleotides line up with TRBD1. This CDR3 has 15 amino acids. V lost 6 bases and J lost 0; bases outside the gene matches: 5. Germline CDR1 reads SNHLY; CDR2 reads FYNNEI.

This clone was seen more than once but under ten times. The genes are TRBV5-1 and TRBJ2-7, with D perhaps TRBD2 (6 bases). CDR1 is SGHRS and CDR2 is YFSETQ in the germline V gene. Trimming left V 0 bases short and J 7 bases short, with 11 bases between. The CDR3 has 13 residues. Here the CDR3 reads CASSLVGGPEQYF. DNA of the CDR3: TGCGCCAGCAGCTTGGTCGGAGGGCCAGAGCAGTACTTC.

V and J are TRBV19 and TRBJ1-1; 11 bases match TRBD1. Germline V gene data show CDR1 as LNHDA and CDR2 as SQIVND (reference sequence). The V gene end was trimmed by 6 bases and the J gene end by 5 bases; junction bases not matched to a gene: 5. This CDR3 is built from 14 residues. The CDR3 here is CASSRGTGGTEAFF. DNA of the CDR3: TGTGCCAGTAGCCGGGGGACAGGGGGAACTGAAGCTTTCTTT.

CDR3 in DNA: TGTGCCAGCAGTTTATGGACTACAGGGTTTGATAATTCACCCCTCCACTTT. Amino acids: CASSLWTTGFDNSPLHF. The rearrangement uses TRBV28 and TRBJ1-6; maybe TRBD1 (6 bases). V lost 0 bases and J 5 bases, leaving 14 bases between the germline ends. Germline-derived CDR1 and CDR2 are MDHEN and SYDVKM. The CDR3 runs to 17 residues.

V gene TRBV27 combines with J gene TRBJ1-6; no firm D call. There are 14 residues in the CDR3. From germline, CDR1 is MNHEY and CDR2 SMNVEV (reference sequence). V was pared by 2 bases and J by 3 bases, with 5 bases between. The CDR3 coding sequence is TGTGCCAGCAGTTTAAGCCTCTATAATTCACCCCTCCACTTT. As protein: CASSLSLYNSPLHF.

This clone has a single count. The rearrangement links TRBV6-5 to TRBJ1-1; D is undetermined. Trimming took off 2 bases at V and 8 bases at J, with 6 bases between the two ends. Looked up from germline, CDR1 is MNHEY and CDR2 is SVGAGI. The CDR3 sequence is 11 residues long. The CDR3 loop reads CASSYAREAFF. CDR3 DNA sequence: TGTGCCAGCAGTTACGCGAGGGAAGCTTTCTTT.

A few counts support this clone. The chain combines TRBV4-2 with TRBJ1-4, with TRBD1 as a possible D gene (5 bases). Germline V gives CDR1 LGHNA, CDR2 YNFKEQ. V was trimmed by 1 base and J by 11 bases, leaving 20 bases between them. This CDR3 contains 16 residues. DNA of the CDR3: TGTGCCAGCAGCCAAGTGGTAACAGTCCGGCGGGGGAAACTGTTTTTT. Protein product: CASSQVVTVRRGKLFF.

The chain is built from TRBV7-2 and TRBJ2-1; 9 bases are a match to TRBD1. The CDR3 sequence is 13 residues long. V lost 10 bases and J lost 5; bases outside the gene matches: 6. The V gene's germline CDR1 is SGHTA and CDR2 FQGNSA. CDR3 sequence: CAKARDRDNEQFF. The DNA of the CDR3 is TGTGCCAAGGCCCGGGACAGGGACAATGAGCAGTTCTTC.

The chain has TRBV15 and TRBJ1-4; TRBD1 might be the D (6 bases). Deletions cut 5 bases from V and 4 bases from J, with 17 bases between. Germline V lookup: CDR1 LNHNV, CDR2 YYDKDF (reference sequence). The CDR3 spans 16 residues. CDR3 residues: CATSLNPGGSNEKLFF. The CDR3 DNA reads as TGTGCCACCAGCCTAAACCCGGGGGGCAGTAATGAAAAACTGTTTTTT.

V gene TRBV6-5 combines with J gene TRBJ1-2; TRBD1 is a possible D gene (6 bases). Germline V CDR1 and CDR2: MNHEY, SVGAGI. V lost 9 bases and J lost 0, with 14 bases in between. The CDR3 has 14 residues. The CDR3: CASSTGMANYGYTF. DNA of the CDR3: TGTGCCAGTTCAACAGGGATGGCTAACTATGGCTACACCTTC.

This chain joins TRBV6-5 and TRBJ2-5, with a possible D match to TRBD1 (6 bases). The J call may be incorrect, as the DNA end agrees better with TRBJ2-7. In germline, CDR1 is MNHEY, CDR2 SVGAGI. The CDR3 is 15 residues long. The chain's CDR3 is CASSYTLDRVYEQYF. As DNA, the CDR3 is TGTGCCAGCAGTTACACGTTGGACAGAGTCTACGAGCAGTACTTC.